This T cell receptor beta chain was recovered during a study of T cell responses to AZD1222 COVID-19 vaccine. This CDR3 is built from 16 residues. Germline assignment: CDR1 SGDLS and CDR2 YYNGEE. The V gene end was trimmed by 0 bases and the J gene end by 4 bases; junction bases not matched to a gene: 7. TCRdb keeps only in-frame clones here, not all; method: immunoSEQ multiplex PCR. The table records 90,000 to 120,000 clones, roughly 90% of them present only once. The receptor comes from an adult in good health. The rearrangement uses TRBV9 and TRBJ2-1, with 7 positions matching TRBD2. The source was peripheral blood, collected on day 0 of AZD1222 vaccination. For the CDR3, the DNA is TGTGCCAGCAGCGTAGAACCAGCGGGACCTTACAATGAGCAGTTCTTC. It translates to CASSVEPAGPYNEQFF.